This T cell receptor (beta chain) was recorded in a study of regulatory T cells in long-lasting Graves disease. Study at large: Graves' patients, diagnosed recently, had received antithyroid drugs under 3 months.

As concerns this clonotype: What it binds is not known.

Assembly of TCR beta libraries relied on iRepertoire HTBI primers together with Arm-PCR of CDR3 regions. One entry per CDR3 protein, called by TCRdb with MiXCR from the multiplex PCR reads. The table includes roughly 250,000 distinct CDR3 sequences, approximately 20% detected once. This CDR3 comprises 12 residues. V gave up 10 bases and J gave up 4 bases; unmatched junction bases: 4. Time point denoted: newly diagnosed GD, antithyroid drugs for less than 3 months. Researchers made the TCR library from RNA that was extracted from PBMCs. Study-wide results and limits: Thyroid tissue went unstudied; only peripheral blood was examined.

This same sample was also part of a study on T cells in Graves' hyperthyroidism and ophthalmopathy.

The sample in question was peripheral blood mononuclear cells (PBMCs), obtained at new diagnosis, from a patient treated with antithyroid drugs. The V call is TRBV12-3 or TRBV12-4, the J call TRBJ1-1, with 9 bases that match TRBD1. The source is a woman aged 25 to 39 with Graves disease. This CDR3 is CATGQGSTEAFF. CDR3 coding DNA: TGTGCCACCGGACAGGGGTCCACTGAAGCTTTCTTT.